The 30 T cell receptor beta chains below come from one sample, sequenced in a study of T cells in tumors after PD-1 blockade. The data were produced by immunoSEQ multiplex PCR, yet TCRdb's version contains in-frame clones alone and is incomplete. The repertoire holds more than 40,000 clones, with 81% as singletons. This sample comprised PBMCs, obtained before anti-PD-1 treatment. The receptors originated from a human donor with basal cell carcinoma.

The V gene is TRBV7-6, the J gene TRBJ1-5, with a tentative D call TRBD1 (6 bases). Trimming removed 1 base from V and 0 bases from J, with 10 bases in between. The CDR3 spans 16 residues. Looked up from germline, CDR1 is SGHVS and CDR2 is FNYEAQ. CDR3: CASSLGGQNSNQPQHF. The CDR3 nucleotides read TGTGCCAGCAGCTTAGGGGGGCAAAATAGCAATCAGCCCCAGCATTTT.

The V gene is TRBV7-6, the J gene TRBJ2-5; D is possibly TRBD2 (7 bases). Per germline, CDR1 SGHVS and CDR2 FNYEAQ. Trimming stripped 11 bases from V and 4 bases from J, with 20 bases between. This CDR3 comprises 14 residues. CDR3 DNA sequence: TGTGCCCGAAGGACGGGGGGCCTCGGAGAGACCCAGTACTTC. As protein: CARRTGGLGETQYF.

The chain is built from TRBV6-1 and TRBJ1-3, with unresolved D. V lost 3 bases and J 0 bases, leaving 9 bases between the germline ends. This CDR3 comprises 15 residues. Germline V gene lookup returns CDR1 MNHNS and CDR2 SASEGT. The CDR3 DNA sequence: TGTGCCAGCAGTGACACATTGAGCTCTGGAAACACCATATATTTT. Translated, it gives CASSDTLSSGNTIYF.

This clone came up a few times. The chain's CDR3 is CASSTTRWREEETQYF. The CDR3 nucleotides read TGTGCCAGTAGTACCACCAGGTGGCGAGAGGAAGAGACCCAGTACTTC. The chain couples TRBV19 to TRBJ2-5; D uncertain. Germline V gene data show CDR1 as LNHDA and CDR2 as SQIVND (reference sequence). V shed 4 bases and J shed 3 bases, with 18 bases lying between them. This CDR3 has 16 amino acids.

In its sample, this clone was seen a few times. CDR3 residues: CASSQDGTRGITEAFF. The CDR3 DNA reads as TGTGCCAGCAGCCAAGACGGGACGAGAGGGATCACTGAAGCTTTCTTT. V is TRBV4-2 and J is TRBJ1-1, with D maybe TRBD1 (5 bases). With 0 bases removed from V and 4 bases from J, the gap between germline ends came to 15 bases. The CDR3 covers 16 residues. CDR1 and CDR2 from the germline V gene are LGHNA and YNFKEQ.

This chain links TRBV5-1 with TRBJ2-1; TRBD1 agrees at 7 bases. With V trimmed by 7 bases and J by 1 base, 11 bases remained unmatched. The CDR3 totals 16 residues. Germline V gene sequence: CDR1 SGHRS, CDR2 YFSETQ. The CDR3 DNA reads TGCGCCAGCGCCCCTGGTCAGGGGGTTTCCTACAATGAGCAGTTCTTC. It encodes CASAPGQGVSYNEQFF.

CDR3 in amino acids: CASSYQEMNTEAFF. CDR3 bases: TGTGCCAGCAGTTATCAGGAGATGAACACTGAAGCTTTCTTT. The chain links TRBV7-8 to TRBJ1-1; no definite D call. CDR3 length: 14 residues. The V end lost 6 bases, the J end lost 0 bases, and 11 bases lay between the germline ends. The germline V gene has CDR1 SGHVS and CDR2 FQNEAQ.

This chain links TRBV2 with TRBJ2-7; 13 nucleotides agree with TRBD2. V gave up 3 bases and J gave up 4 bases; unmatched junction bases: 3. Germline assignment: CDR1 SNHLY and CDR2 FYNNEI. The CDR3 contains 15 residues. The CDR3 DNA reads as TGTGCCAGCAGTGAGACTAGCGGGGGGACTTACGAGCAGTACTTC. Its translation: CASSETSGGTYEQYF.

This chain joins TRBV30 and TRBJ1-5, with 12 bases that match TRBD1. The CDR3 has 16 residues. Looked up from germline, CDR1 is GTSNPN and CDR2 is SVGIG (reference sequence). V trimming: 4 bases; J trimming: 4 bases; junction bases outside the gene matches: 8. CDR3 sequence reads: CAWNLGTGGGNQPQHF. The CDR3, as DNA: TGTGCCTGGAATCTCGGGACAGGGGGCGGAAATCAGCCCCAGCATTTT. The full variable domain, its missing parts supplied by reference TRBV30 and TRBJ1-5, is SQTIHQWPATLVQPVGSPLSLECTVEGTSNPNLYWYRQAAGRGLQLLFYSVGIGQISSEVPQNLSASRPQDRQFILSSKKLLLSDSGFYLCAWNLGTGGGNQPQHFGDGTRLSIL.

The chain links TRBV20-1 to TRBJ2-7; TRBD2 agrees at 13 bases. There are 16 residues in the CDR3. Losses at the gene ends were 3 bases for V and 0 bases for J; bases not matched to a gene: 5. From germline, CDR1 is DFQATT and CDR2 SNEGSKA (reference sequence). The CDR3 sequence is CSASHGLAGASYEQYF. As DNA, the CDR3 is TGCAGTGCTAGTCACGGACTAGCGGGGGCCTCCTACGAGCAGTACTTC.

The V and J genes are TRBV7-9 and TRBJ2-5; 8 bases match TRBD1. The J segment lost 2 bases and the V segment lost 5 bases, leaving 4 bases of the junction unmatched. The V gene's germline CDR1 is SEHNR and CDR2 FQNEAQ (reference sequence). This CDR3 spans 14 amino acids. The CDR3 bases are TGTGCCAGCAGCGACCGGACAGGGCAAGAGACCCAGTACTTC. It codes for CASSDRTGQETQYF.

V and J are TRBV5-6 and TRBJ1-5; 8 bases fit TRBD1. V gave up 5 bases and J gave up 3 bases; unmatched junction bases: 4. There are 14 residues in the CDR3. CDR1 is SGHDT, CDR2 YYEEEE, per germline. The CDR3 sequence is CASSGQGINQPQHF. The CDR3 nucleotides are TGTGCCAGCAGTGGACAGGGTATCAATCAGCCCCAGCATTTT.

V usage is TRBV19 and J usage is TRBJ2-5, with D hard to call. CDR1 is LNHDA and CDR2 is SQIVND in the germline V gene (reference sequence). The CDR3 length is 16 residues. Trimming removed 2 bases from V and 5 bases from J, with 18 bases in between. The CDR3 coding sequence is TGTGCCAGTAGTATATCCCACGGTGCCTTCGGCGAGACCCAGTACTTC. Residues: CASSISHGAFGETQYF.

This clone was seen a handful of times. DNA for the CDR3: TGTGCCAGCAGTACGGCCTCGACCACTGAAGCTTTCTTT. Translated: CASSTASTTEAFF. The genes are TRBV2 and TRBJ1-1; D is ambiguous. Germline-derived CDR1 and CDR2 are SNHLY and FYNNEI. V was clipped by 5 bases and J by 4 bases, with 11 bases between them. The CDR3 sequence is 13 residues long.

This clone was seen only once. This chain connects TRBV5-5 to TRBJ2-2; possible D gene TRBD2, 5 bases. CDR3 length: 15 amino acids. The germline CDR1 and CDR2 sequences are SGHKS and YYEKEE (reference sequence). The V end lost 6 bases, the J end lost 1 base, and 13 bases lay between the germline ends. In DNA form, the CDR3 reads TGTGCCAGCACCCTAGCTGGGGTGAACACCGGGGAGCTGTTTTTT. It specifies CASTLAGVNTGELFF.

V is TRBV18 and J is TRBJ2-2, with D uncertain. The V end lost 0 bases, the J end lost 9 bases, and 8 bases lay between the germline ends. The CDR3 length is 13 residues. Looked up from germline, CDR1 is KGHSH and CDR2 is LQKENI. DNA of the CDR3: TGTGCCAGCTCACCACCAGTCGGTCGGGAGCTGTTTTTT. Protein sequence: CASSPPVGRELFF.

The V call is TRBV2, the J call TRBJ2-5; D gene ambiguous. The CDR3 sequence is 13 residues long. Trimming took off 4 bases at V and 5 bases at J, with 11 bases between the two ends. Germline assignment: CDR1 SNHLY and CDR2 FYNNEI. The CDR3 here is CASSAETFETQYF. The CDR3, as DNA: TGTGCCAGCAGTGCGGAGACGTTCGAGACCCAGTACTTC.

In this sample, this clone turned up once. The chain has TRBV12-5 and TRBJ1-2, with 8 bases matching TRBD1. Germline lookup yields CDR1 LGHNT and CDR2 FRNRAP. The CDR3 runs 14 residues. The V and J ends lost 7 bases and 2 bases, in that order; junction bases with no gene match: 6. CDR3 sequence (DNA): TGTGCTAGTGCCGCGGACAGGGAGAACTATGGCTACACCTTC. This encodes CASAADRENYGYTF.

This rearrangement joins TRBV5-1 to TRBJ2-5, with D tentatively TRBD2 (5 bases). V lost 0 bases and J 5 bases, leaving 14 bases between the germline ends. The CDR3 is made up of 15 amino acids. The germline V gene has CDR1 SGHRS and CDR2 YFSETQ. For the CDR3, the DNA is TGCGCCAGCAGCTTGGAAGGTAGCGTGGTGGAGACCCAGTACTTC. Translated: CASSLEGSVVETQYF.

This clone was counted between two and nine times. The chain joins TRBV5-6 to TRBJ1-5, with a possible D match to TRBD1 (6 bases). V lost 4 bases, J lost 0 bases, and 17 bases lay in between. Germline V gene sequence: CDR1 SGHDT, CDR2 YYEEEE. This CDR3 has 17 amino acids. CDR3 coding DNA: TGTGCCAGCAGCGCCGCCCGGGACACTTATAGCAATCAGCCCCAGCATTTT. This codes for CASSAARDTYSNQPQHF.

The rearrangement links TRBV5-8 to TRBJ2-1; the match to TRBD2 covers 11 bases. The V and J ends lost 5 bases and 5 bases, in that order; junction bases with no gene match: 6. CDR3 length equals 15 residues. Germline loops: CDR1 SGHTS, CDR2 YDEGEE. The chain's CDR3 is CASSYSGGANNEQFF. Written as DNA, the CDR3 is TGTGCCAGCAGTTATAGCGGGGGGGCTAACAATGAGCAGTTCTTC.

The rearrangement joins TRBV6-6 to TRBJ2-5, with no clear D. Trimming stripped 5 bases from V and 0 bases from J, with 10 bases between. The CDR3 length is 14 residues. Germline CDR1 reads MNHNY; CDR2 reads SVGAGI (reference sequence). Here the CDR3 reads CASSTYMNQETQYF. The DNA of the CDR3 is TGTGCCAGCAGTACGTACATGAACCAAGAGACCCAGTACTTC.

J is TRBJ2-7 and V is TRBV14, with 7 bases matching TRBD2. The V segment lost 4 bases and the J segment 8 bases; nucleotides outside the gene matches: 11. Germline loops: CDR1 SGHDN, CDR2 FVKESK. The CDR3 covers 14 residues. CDR3 amino acids: CASSPTSQPTKQYF. The DNA for the CDR3 is TGTGCCAGCAGCCCGACTAGCCAACCTACGAAGCAGTACTTC.

V is TRBV27 and J is TRBJ1-1; the match to TRBD1 covers 7 bases. CDR1 is MNHEY and CDR2 is SMNVEV in the germline V gene (reference sequence). V was clipped by 7 bases and J by 2 bases; unmatched bases: 13. The CDR3 has 16 residues. The CDR3 sequence is CASMQGVNSVNTEAFF. CDR3 in DNA: TGTGCCAGCATGCAGGGGGTGAATTCGGTTAACACTGAAGCTTTCTTT.

The chain combines TRBV7-9 with TRBJ2-5, with TRBD1 as a possible D gene (6 bases). Between the trimmed V and J ends, which lost 7 bases and 1 base, there was a span of 13 bases. From germline, CDR1 is SEHNR and CDR2 FQNEAQ (reference sequence). This CDR3 is built from 14 residues. The CDR3 bases are TGTGCCAGCATTGGACAGTCTATCCAAGAGACCCAGTACTTC. Its protein is CASIGQSIQETQYF. Complete variable domain (other parts from reference TRBV7-9 and TRBJ2-5): DTGVSQNPRHKITKRGQNVTFRCDPISEHNRLYWYRQTLGQGPEFLTYFQNEAQLEKSRLLSDRFSAERPKGSFSTLEIQRTEQGDSAMYLCASIGQSIQETQYFGPGTRLLVL.

The V gene is TRBV2, the J gene TRBJ2-5, with 8 bases matching TRBD2. This CDR3 is 14 amino acids long. With V trimmed by 4 bases and J by 5 bases, 6 bases remained unmatched. Germline V CDR1 and CDR2: SNHLY, FYNNEI. DNA for the CDR3: TGTGCCAGCAGTGCTAGCGGGCGACTGGAGACCCAGTACTTC. Protein sequence: CASSASGRLETQYF.

The chain joins TRBV23-1 to TRBJ2-7, with D hard to call. TRBV23-1 is designated an ORF whose function remains uncertain. With 2 bases removed from V and 1 base from J, the gap between germline ends came to 15 bases. The CDR3 loop spans 16 amino acids. The CDR3 region is CASSQLLINESYEQYF. The CDR3 DNA follows: TGCGCCAGCAGTCAACTCCTTATCAACGAGTCCTACGAGCAGTACTTC.

CDR3 sequence (DNA): TGCGCCAGCAGCTTGACGGGCGGATTAAGGGCCGAGCAGTACTTC. It codes for CASSLTGGLRAEQYF. V usage is TRBV5-1 and J usage is TRBJ2-7; D remains ambiguous. The CDR3 has 15 amino acids. Germline V gene sequence: CDR1 SGHRS, CDR2 YFSETQ. Trimming shortened V by 1 base and J by 6 bases, and 17 bases separated the two germline ends.

The chain employs TRBV3-1 (or the pseudogene TRBV3-2) and TRBJ1-4; D is ambiguous. Germline CDR1 is LGHDT and CDR2 is YNNKEL (reference sequence). The CDR3 runs to 16 residues. The V gene lost 4 bases and the J gene lost 8 bases, with 20 bases spanning the gap. The CDR3 sequence is CASSPLSPQRGEKLFF. CDR3 nucleotides: TGTGCCAGCAGCCCCTTGTCCCCACAACGAGGCGAAAAACTGTTTTTT.

Of note for this clone: The identical CDR3 is also encoded by other nucleotide sequences in the sample. V and J are TRBV5-1 and TRBJ1-3; D remains unclear. Trimming cost V 0 bases and J 1 base, with 5 bases left between them. Germline V gives CDR1 SGHRS, CDR2 YFSETQ. The CDR3 is 14 residues long. The CDR3 coding sequence is TGCGCCAGCAGCTTGGGGGGATCTGGAAACACCATATATTTT. This translates into CASSLGGSGNTIYF.